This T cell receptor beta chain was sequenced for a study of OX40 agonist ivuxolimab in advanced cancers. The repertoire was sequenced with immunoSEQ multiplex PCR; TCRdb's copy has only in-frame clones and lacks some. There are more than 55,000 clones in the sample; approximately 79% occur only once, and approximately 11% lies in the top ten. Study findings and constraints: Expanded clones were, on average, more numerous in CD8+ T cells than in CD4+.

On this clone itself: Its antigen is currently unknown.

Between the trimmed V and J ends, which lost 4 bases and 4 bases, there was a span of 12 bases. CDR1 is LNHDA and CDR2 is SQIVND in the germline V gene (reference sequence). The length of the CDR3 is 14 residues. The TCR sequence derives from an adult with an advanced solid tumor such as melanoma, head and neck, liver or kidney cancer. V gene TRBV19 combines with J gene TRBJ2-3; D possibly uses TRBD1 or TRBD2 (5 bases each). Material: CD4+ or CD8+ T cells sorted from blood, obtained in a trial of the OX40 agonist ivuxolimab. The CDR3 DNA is TGTGCCAGTAGTAAAGGCTCGGGGCCAGATACGCAGTATTTT. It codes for CASSKGSGPDTQYF.